These 31 T cell receptor beta chains came from one sample sequenced in a study of Ad26.COV2.S vaccination and SARS-CoV-2 variants. As to treatment: roughly 19 received Ad26.COV2.S at low or high dose, single or two shots; about 5 received placebo; per-sample allocation not given. Day 63 after the first injection of vaccine or placebo was the sampling time. Profiling relied on immunoSEQ multiplex PCR, and the TCRdb table lists in-frame clones only, not all of them. The table has 410,000 or so clones, approximately 92% seen once. Here the sequenced sample was peripheral blood, taken in a trial of Ad26.COV2.S vaccine versus placebo. The source is a person between 18 and 65 years old who received the Ad26.COV2.S COVID-19 vaccine or a placebo.

The chain joins TRBV13 to TRBJ2-7; TRBD1 matches 10 bases. This CDR3 is 15 amino acids long. The V gene end was trimmed by 5 bases and the J gene end by 3 bases; junction bases not matched to a gene: 7. From germline, CDR1 is PRHDT and CDR2 FYEKMQ (reference sequence). Written as DNA, the CDR3 is TGTGCCAGCAGCCCGGGACAGGGGCCCTTCTACGAGCAGTACTTC. This encodes CASSPGQGPFYEQYF. The whole variable domain, remainder taken from reference TRBV13 and TRBJ2-7, is AAGVIQSPRHLIKEKRETATLKCYPIPRHDTVYWYQQGPGQDPQFLISFYEKMQSDKGSIPDRFSAQQFSDYHSELNMSSLELGDSALYFCASSPGQGPFYEQYFGPGTRLTVT.

The CDR3 spells CASSTRSGSSYNEQFF. The CDR3, as DNA: TGTGCCAGCAGTACCCGTAGCGGGAGCTCCTACAATGAGCAGTTCTTC. The J gene is TRBJ2-1, the V gene TRBV27; 9 bases line up with TRBD2. CDR3 length: 16 amino acids. The V segment lost 5 bases and the J segment 0 bases; nucleotides outside the gene matches: 5. Per the germline V gene, CDR1 is MNHEY and CDR2 is SMNVEV (reference sequence).

The chain employs TRBV11-2 and TRBJ1-3; D gene ambiguous. Germline CDR1 and CDR2: SGHAT and FQNNGV. Trimming removed 3 bases from V and 0 bases from J, with 9 bases in between. This CDR3 has 15 residues. The DNA for the CDR3 is TGTGCCAGCAGCTTCCGGACTTTCTCTGGAAACACCATATATTTT. It is translated as CASSFRTFSGNTIYF.

The chain combines TRBV7-2 with TRBJ2-1, with TRBD1 identical over 8 bases. Germline assignment: CDR1 SGHTA and CDR2 FQGNSA. Unmatched junction bases numbered 3, after V lost 1 base and J lost 4 bases. The CDR3 has 15 residues. DNA of the CDR3: TGTGCCAGCAGCTTAGTAGGGACAGGTTACAATGAGCAGTTCTTC. This translates into CASSLVGTGYNEQFF.

The chain carries TRBV6-5 and TRBJ1-3; no clear D. V dropped 6 bases and J dropped 4 bases, with 16 bases sitting between them. The germline V gene encodes CDR1 MNHEY and CDR2 SVGAGI. This CDR3 is built from 15 residues. CDR3 region: CASRIPDPLGNTIYF. The CDR3 region has the DNA TGTGCCAGCAGAATCCCTGACCCGCTGGGAAACACCATATATTTT.

This chain uses TRBV5-1 with TRBJ2-5, with 9 bases lining up with TRBD1. J gave up 2 bases and V 3 bases, and 5 bases lay outside the gene matches. This CDR3 has 15 residues. In germline, CDR1 is SGHRS, CDR2 YFSETQ. The CDR3 loop is CASSWTGATQETQYF. CDR3 coding DNA: TGCGCCAGCAGCTGGACAGGGGCGACTCAAGAGACCCAGTACTTC.

This chain joins TRBV30 and TRBJ2-1, with TRBD2 identical over 9 bases. The CDR3 sequence is 12 residues long. CDR1 is GTSNPN and CDR2 is SVGIG in the germline V gene (reference sequence). V lost 1 base and J lost 9; bases outside the gene matches: 1. Written as DNA, the CDR3 is TGTGCCTGGAGTGGAGCGGGAGGTGAGCAGTTCTTC. Its translation is CAWSGAGGEQFF.

V is TRBV19 and J is TRBJ2-7; D may be TRBD2 (5 bases). Trimming took 3 bases from V and 1 from J, leaving 16 bases between them. Germline V lookup: CDR1 LNHDA, CDR2 SQIVND (reference sequence). The CDR3 runs to 16 residues. The CDR3 is CASSITPAALSYEQYF. CDR3 sequence (DNA): TGTGCCAGTAGTATCACACCAGCGGCCCTTTCCTACGAGCAGTACTTC.

The chain links TRBV4-3 to TRBJ2-3, with 10 nucleotides matching TRBD2. Germline V CDR1 and CDR2: LGHNA, YSLEER. V trimming: 1 base; J trimming: 2 bases; junction bases outside the gene matches: 6. This CDR3 has 17 residues. The DNA for the CDR3 is TGCGCCAGCAGCCAAGGGTTAGCGGGAGGTTTCACAGATACGCAGTATTTT. Translating it yields CASSQGLAGGFTDTQYF.

The chain recombines TRBV19 with TRBJ2-6, with D possibly being TRBD1 (5 bases). Germline CDR1 LNHDA, CDR2 SQIVND (reference sequence). The CDR3 is 15 amino acids. Deletions cut 4 bases from V and 2 bases from J, with 9 bases between. For the CDR3, the DNA is TGTGCCAGTAGTAGTCAGGGCCCTGGGGCCAACGTCCTGACTTTC. Its translation: CASSSQGPGANVLTF. Using reference TRBV19 and TRBJ2-6 for the parts outside the CDR3, the full variable domain is DGGITQSPKYLFRKEGQNVTLSCEQNLNHDAMYWYRQDPGQGLRLIYYSQIVNDFQKGDIAEGYSVSREKKESFPLTVTSAQKNPTAFYLCASSSQGPGANVLTFGAGSRLTVL.

This chain uses TRBV30 with TRBJ1-3; D uncertain. Trimming removed 0 bases from V and 4 bases from J, with 10 bases in between. The CDR3 has 14 residues. In germline, CDR1 is GTSNPN, CDR2 SVGIG (reference sequence). This chain's CDR3 is CAWSVTLGGNTIYF. CDR3 sequence (DNA): TGTGCCTGGAGTGTTACGTTGGGAGGAAACACCATATATTTT.

The V call is TRBV6-2 or TRBV6-3, the J call TRBJ2-5, with TRBD2 matching over 11 bases. The V gene's germline CDR1 is MNHEY and CDR2 SVGEGT. The CDR3 totals 17 residues. V shed 0 bases and J 4 bases; nucleotides not matched to a gene: 7. This CDR3 is CASSYSYSGRATETQYF. The CDR3 DNA reads TGTGCCAGCAGTTACTCCTATAGCGGGAGGGCCACAGAGACCCAGTACTTC.

V and J are TRBV2 and TRBJ2-1, with D possibly called TRBD1 or TRBD2 (5 bases each). The V and J ends lost 11 bases and 5 bases respectively, with 13 bases between them. This CDR3 has 12 amino acids. The V gene's germline CDR1 is SNHLY and CDR2 FYNNEI. For the CDR3, the DNA is TGTGCCGAAGGGGACGGTAACAATGAGCAGTTCTTC. As protein: CAEGDGNNEQFF.

The chain recombines TRBV4-3 with TRBJ2-7, with TRBD1 as a possible D gene (5 bases). Trimming took 1 base from V and 5 from J, leaving 12 bases between them. The germline V gene has CDR1 LGHNA and CDR2 YSLEER. CDR3 length: 14 amino acids. Written as DNA, the CDR3 is TGCGCCAGCAGCCAAGCCCACAGGCGCGACGAGCAGTACTTC. Encoded protein: CASSQAHRRDEQYF.

V gene TRBV7-2 combines with J gene TRBJ2-7, with D uncertain. CDR3 length: 15 residues. V was trimmed by 1 base and J by 0 bases, leaving 10 bases between them. Germline CDR1 and CDR2: SGHTA and FQGNSA. The CDR3 DNA reads as TGTGCCAGCAGCTTAGAACCAGTAAGCTCCTACGAGCAGTACTTC. Residues: CASSLEPVSSYEQYF. Using reference TRBV7-2 and TRBJ2-7 for the parts outside the CDR3, the full variable domain is GAGVSQSPSNKVTEKGKDVELRCDPISGHTALYWYRQSLGQGLEFLIYFQGNSAPDKSGLPSDRFSAERTGGSVSTLTIQRTQQEDSAVYLCASSLEPVSSYEQYFGPGTRLTVT.

The V call is TRBV9, the J call TRBJ2-7; D may be TRBD2 (6 bases). Germline values: CDR1 SGDLS, CDR2 YYNGEE. The V end was cut by 0 bases, the J end by 2 bases, with 9 bases between. The CDR3 is made up of 14 amino acids. CDR3 residues: CASSVGAGPYEQYF. DNA of the CDR3: TGTGCCAGCAGCGTAGGAGCGGGCCCCTACGAGCAGTACTTC.

V usage is TRBV19 and J usage is TRBJ2-1; 9 bases fit TRBD1. Germline CDR1 LNHDA, CDR2 SQIVND (reference sequence). Losses at the gene ends were 6 bases for V and 6 bases for J; bases not matched to a gene: 6. CDR3 length: 14 residues. The CDR3 DNA is TGTGCCAGTAGCCGAGACAGGGGGTCCAATGAGCAGTTCTTC. Translation: CASSRDRGSNEQFF.

The chain combines TRBV4-3 with TRBJ1-1; no clear D. The length of the CDR3 is 13 residues. V lost 1 base and J 4 bases, leaving 7 bases between the germline ends. Looked up from germline, CDR1 is LGHNA and CDR2 is YSLEER. The CDR3 sequence: CASSQGMFTEAFF. The DNA of the CDR3 is TGCGCCAGCAGCCAAGGTATGTTCACTGAAGCTTTCTTT.

The genes are TRBV13 and TRBJ1-2; 11 bases are a match to TRBD1. Germline loops: CDR1 PRHDT, CDR2 FYEKMQ (reference sequence). V lost 5 bases and J lost 7; bases outside the gene matches: 12. This CDR3 contains 16 residues. The CDR3 loop reads CASSTGQGATIRGYTF. The CDR3 bases are TGTGCCAGCAGCACTGGACAGGGGGCGACCATTCGTGGCTACACCTTC.

The chain joins TRBV6-5 to TRBJ2-4; TRBD2 might be the D (6 bases). The CDR3 extends over 15 amino acids. CDR1 and CDR2 (germline): MNHEY, SVGAGI. The germline V and J ends were trimmed by 7 bases and 0 bases, with 13 bases remaining between them. CDR3 loop: CASNISGLAKNIQYF. The CDR3 DNA follows: TGTGCCAGCAACATTAGCGGCCTAGCCAAAAACATTCAGTACTTC.

CDR3 loop: CASSTGLAGGPFTGELFF. For the CDR3, the DNA is TGTGCCAGCAGCACCGGACTAGCGGGAGGGCCTTTCACCGGGGAGCTGTTTTTT. V usage is TRBV11-2 and J usage is TRBJ2-2; 15 bases are a match to TRBD2. This CDR3 region has 18 residues. Germline V lookup: CDR1 SGHAT, CDR2 FQNNGV. V gave up 5 bases and J gave up 4 bases; unmatched junction bases: 8. Supplemented by reference TRBV11-2 and TRBJ2-2, the full variable domain reads EAGVAQSPRYKIIEKRQSVAFWCNPISGHATLYWYQQILGQGPKLLIQFQNNGVVDDSQLPKDRFSAERLKGVDSTLKIQPAKLEDSAVYLCASSTGLAGGPFTGELFFGEGSRLTVL.

Comments on this clone: One junction end disagrees with the germline gene, perhaps due to a read error. The CDR3 region is CASSLRREGPQYF. In DNA form, the CDR3 reads TGTGCTAGCAGCCTGAGGCGGGAGGGCCCTCAGTACTTC. The genes are TRBV7-7 and TRBJ2-7; 9 nucleotides agree with TRBD2. Germline V lookup: CDR1 SSHAT, CDR2 FNYEAQ (reference sequence). The CDR3 loop spans 13 amino acids. Filled out from reference TRBV7-7 and TRBJ2-7, the complete variable domain reads GAGVSQSPRYKVTKRGQDVTLRCDPISSHATLYWYQQALGQGPEFLTYFNYEAQPDKSGLPSDRFSAERPEGSISTLTIQRTEQRDSAMYRCASSLRREGPQYFGPGTRLTVT.

About this clone: Mismatch with germline at one junction end may stem from a read error. The chain combines TRBV7-2 with TRBJ2-3; no definite D call. CDR3 size: 14 residues. CDR1 and CDR2 from the germline V gene are SGHTA and FQGNSA. The CDR3, as DNA: TGTGCCAACAGCAGGAGTGGCGGCACAGATACGCAGTATTTT. It specifies CANSRSGGTDTQYF.

This clone was detected only a few times. A read error may account for a junction end that differs from germline. This rearrangement joins TRBV7-7 to TRBJ2-7; D is perhaps TRBD1 (5 bases). Germline CDR1 SSHAT, CDR2 FNYEAQ (reference sequence). This CDR3 region has 14 residues. For the CDR3, the DNA is TGTGCTAGCAGCTTAGACGGTCAGGGCGCCGAGCAGTACTTC. Translated: CASSLDGQGAEQYF.

V usage is TRBV18 and J usage is TRBJ2-5, with unresolved D. The CDR3 sequence is 12 residues long. V shed 6 bases and J shed 0 bases, with 5 bases lying between them. Germline values: CDR1 KGHSH, CDR2 LQKENI. CDR3: CASSGYQETQYF. As DNA, the CDR3 is TGTGCCAGCTCGGGCTACCAAGAGACCCAGTACTTC.

In its sample, this clone was seen once. This chain uses TRBV5-5 with TRBJ1-1; 11 bases fit TRBD1. V shed 3 bases, J shed 7 bases, and the junction held 2 bases outside the gene matches. This CDR3 is built from 13 residues. CDR1 is SGHKS and CDR2 is YYEKEE in the germline V gene (reference sequence). CDR3 nucleotide sequence: TGTGCCAGCAGCTCGGGACAGGGGGTTGAAGCTTTCTTT. It codes for CASSSGQGVEAFF.

The rearrangement uses TRBV19 and TRBJ2-1; D not certain. The V end was cut by 2 bases, the J end by 5 bases, with 10 bases between. CDR1 and CDR2 (germline): LNHDA, SQIVND (reference sequence). The CDR3 spans 14 residues. CDR3 residues: CASSISRNNNEQFF. CDR3 nucleotide sequence: TGTGCCAGTAGTATATCCAGAAATAACAATGAGCAGTTCTTC.

The chain carries TRBV19 and TRBJ2-6; TRBD2 matches 9 bases. J gave up 4 bases and V 1 base, and 2 bases lay outside the gene matches. The CDR3 covers 16 residues. CDR1 LNHDA and CDR2 SQIVND come from the germline V gene (reference sequence). CDR3 residues: CASSIVAGDGANVLTF. The CDR3 nucleotides read TGTGCCAGTAGTATAGTAGCGGGGGACGGGGCCAACGTCCTGACTTTC.

V and J are TRBV7-3 and TRBJ2-3; D unresolved. Germline V CDR1 and CDR2: SGHTA, FQGTGA. V was cut by 6 bases and J by 0 bases, with 1 base left in between. The CDR3 extends over 11 amino acids. For the CDR3, the DNA is TGTGCCAGCAGTAGCACAGATACGCAGTATTTT. Its translation is CASSSTDTQYF.

V usage is TRBV18 and J usage is TRBJ2-1, with 7 bases lining up with TRBD1. This CDR3 has 14 amino acids. Losses at the gene ends were 0 bases for V and 9 bases for J; bases not matched to a gene: 5. Germline V lookup: CDR1 KGHSH, CDR2 LQKENI. The CDR3 spells CASSPPVGGGEQFF. CDR3 DNA: TGTGCCAGCTCACCACCTGTAGGGGGCGGTGAGCAGTTCTTC. Together with reference TRBV18 and TRBJ2-1, the CDR3 gives the full variable domain: NAGVMQNPRHLVRRRGQEARLRCSPMKGHSHVYWYRQLPEEGLKFMVYLQKENIIDESGMPKERFSAEFPKEGPSILRIQQVVRGDSAAYFCASSPPVGGGEQFFGPGTRLTVL.

The chain carries TRBV6-2 or TRBV6-3 and TRBJ2-7; TRBD2 matches at 7 bases. This CDR3 comprises 15 residues. From germline, CDR1 is MNHEY and CDR2 SVGEGT. Trimming at V came to 1 base and at J to 0 bases, leaving 3 bases not matched to a gene. CDR3 sequence reads: CASSYFGGSSYEQYF. The CDR3 region has the DNA TGTGCCAGCAGTTACTTCGGCGGGAGCTCCTACGAGCAGTACTTC.